One sample yielded the 3 T cell receptor beta chains listed below, sequenced in a study of cytomegalovirus exposure and HLA in healthy donors. Only in-frame clones appear in the TCRdb table, and some are missing; sequencing was by immunoSEQ multiplex PCR. The table lists some 120,000 clones, 89% of them singletons, with 1.5% to 2.5% in the top ten. The sequenced material came from PBMCs. The receptors were gathered from a woman aged 18-29 years in good health and CMV-seronegative.

This clone appeared a few times. The chain employs TRBV7-6 and TRBJ2-1, with 8 bases fitting TRBD2. The CDR3 has 15 amino acids. V lost 1 base to trimming and J lost 7 bases; unmatched junction nucleotides: 6. Germline CDR1 and CDR2: SGHVS and FNYEAQ. The CDR3 DNA follows: TGTGCCAGCAGCTTAGGGTCGGGAGGGGGTAATGAGCAGTTCTTC. It translates to CASSLGSGGGNEQFF.

V is TRBV30 and J is TRBJ1-4; 8 bases fit TRBD1. The CDR3 runs to 12 residues. Germline-derived CDR1 and CDR2 are GTSNPN and SVGIG (reference sequence). V shed 7 bases, J shed 7 bases, and the junction held 5 bases outside the gene matches. In DNA form, the CDR3 reads TGTGCCTCGAACGGACAGGGTGAAAAACTGTTTTTT. Protein product: CASNGQGEKLFF.

This clone occurred once. The chain combines TRBV7-2 with TRBJ2-7; possible D gene TRBD1, 6 bases. The length of the CDR3 is 15 residues. V lost 3 bases, J lost 0 bases, and 12 bases lay in between. CDR1 SGHTA and CDR2 FQGNSA come from the germline V gene. The CDR3 nucleotides read TGTGCCAGCAGCTTGACGTTCAGGGGCTCCTACGAGCAGTACTTC. Translated, it gives CASSLTFRGSYEQYF.